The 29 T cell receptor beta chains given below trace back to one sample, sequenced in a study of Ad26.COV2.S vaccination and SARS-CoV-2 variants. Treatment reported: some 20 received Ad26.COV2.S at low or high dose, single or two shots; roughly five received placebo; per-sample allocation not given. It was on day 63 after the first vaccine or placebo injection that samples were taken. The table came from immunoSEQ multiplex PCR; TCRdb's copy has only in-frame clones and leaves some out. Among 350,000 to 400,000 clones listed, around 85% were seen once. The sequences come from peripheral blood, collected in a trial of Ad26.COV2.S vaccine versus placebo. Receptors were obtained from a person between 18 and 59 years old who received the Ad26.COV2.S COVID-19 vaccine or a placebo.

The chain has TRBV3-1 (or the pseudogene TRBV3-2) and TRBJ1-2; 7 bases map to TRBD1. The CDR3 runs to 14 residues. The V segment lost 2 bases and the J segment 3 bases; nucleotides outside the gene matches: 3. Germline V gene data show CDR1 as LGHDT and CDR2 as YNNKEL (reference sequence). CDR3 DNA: TGTGCCAGCAGCCAAACAGGGGACCACTATGGCTACACCTTC. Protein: CASSQTGDHYGYTF.

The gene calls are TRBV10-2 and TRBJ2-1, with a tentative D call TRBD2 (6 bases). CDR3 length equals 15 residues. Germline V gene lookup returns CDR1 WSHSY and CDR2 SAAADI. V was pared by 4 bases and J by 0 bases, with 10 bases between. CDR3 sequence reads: CASSGGGSSYNEQFF. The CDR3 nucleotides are TGCGCCAGCAGTGGGGGAGGTAGCTCCTACAATGAGCAGTTCTTC.

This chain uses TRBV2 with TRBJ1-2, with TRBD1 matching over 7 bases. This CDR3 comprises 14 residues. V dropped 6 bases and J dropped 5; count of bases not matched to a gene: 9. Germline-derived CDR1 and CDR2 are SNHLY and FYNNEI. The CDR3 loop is CASRERTGDYGYTF. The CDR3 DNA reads TGTGCCAGCAGGGAACGGACAGGAGATTATGGCTACACCTTC.

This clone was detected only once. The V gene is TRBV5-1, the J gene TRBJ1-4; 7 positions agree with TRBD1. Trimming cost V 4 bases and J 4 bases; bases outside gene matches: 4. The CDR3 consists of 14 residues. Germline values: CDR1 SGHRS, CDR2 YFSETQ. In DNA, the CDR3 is TGCGCCAGCAGCCTGACAGGGATTAATGAAAAACTGTTTTTT. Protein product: CASSLTGINEKLFF. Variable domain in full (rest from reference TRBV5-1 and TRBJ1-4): KAGVTQTPRYLIKTRGQQVTLSCSPISGHRSVSWYQQTPGQGLQFLFEYFSETQRNKGNFPGRFSGRQFSNSRSEMNVSTLELGDSALYLCASSLTGINEKLFFGSGTQLSVL.

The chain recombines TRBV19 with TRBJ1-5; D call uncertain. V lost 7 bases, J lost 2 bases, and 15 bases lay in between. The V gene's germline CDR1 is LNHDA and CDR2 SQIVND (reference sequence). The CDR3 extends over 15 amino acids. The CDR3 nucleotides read TGTGCCAGTACCATAGCCCGCGAGGGCAATCAGCCCCAGCATTTT. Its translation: CASTIAREGNQPQHF.

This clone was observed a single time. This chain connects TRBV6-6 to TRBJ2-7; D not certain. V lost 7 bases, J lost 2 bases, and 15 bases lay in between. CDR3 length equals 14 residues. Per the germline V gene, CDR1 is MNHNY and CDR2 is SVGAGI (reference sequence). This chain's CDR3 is CASKNKGETYEQYF. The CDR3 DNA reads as TGTGCCAGCAAGAATAAAGGCGAAACCTACGAGCAGTACTTC.

CDR3 sequence: CASSPSALGGELFF. In nucleotides, the CDR3 is TGTGCCAGCTCACCAAGTGCTTTGGGAGGGGAGCTGTTTTTT. The gene calls are TRBV18 and TRBJ2-2; D gene uncertain. The V gene's germline CDR1 is KGHSH and CDR2 LQKENI. Trimming left V 2 bases short and J 8 bases short, with 12 bases between. The CDR3 consists of 14 residues.

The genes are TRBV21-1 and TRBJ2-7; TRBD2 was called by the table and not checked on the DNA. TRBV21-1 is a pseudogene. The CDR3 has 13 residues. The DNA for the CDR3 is TGTGCCAGCAGCAAAGTGGAGGGTTACGAGCAGTACTTC. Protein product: CASSKVEGYEQYF.

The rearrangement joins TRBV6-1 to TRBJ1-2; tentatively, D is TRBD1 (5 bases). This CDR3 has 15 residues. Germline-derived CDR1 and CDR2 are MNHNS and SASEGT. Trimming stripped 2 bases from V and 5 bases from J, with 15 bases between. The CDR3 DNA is TGTGCCAGCAGTGAATTGGGTTCGACAGTTTATGGCTACACCTTC. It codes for CASSELGSTVYGYTF.

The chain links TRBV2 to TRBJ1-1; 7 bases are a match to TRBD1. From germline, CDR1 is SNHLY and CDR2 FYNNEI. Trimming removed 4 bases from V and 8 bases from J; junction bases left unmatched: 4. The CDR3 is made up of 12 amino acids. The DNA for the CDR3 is TGTGCCAGCAGTGGGGGGACAGTCGAAGCTTTCTTT. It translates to CASSGGTVEAFF.

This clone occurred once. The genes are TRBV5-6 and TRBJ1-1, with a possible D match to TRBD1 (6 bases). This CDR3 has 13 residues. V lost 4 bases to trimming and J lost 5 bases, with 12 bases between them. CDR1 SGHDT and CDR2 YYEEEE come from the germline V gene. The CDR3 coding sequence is TGTGCCAGCAGCAAAACAGGGTTTACTGAAGCTTTCTTT. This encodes CASSKTGFTEAFF.

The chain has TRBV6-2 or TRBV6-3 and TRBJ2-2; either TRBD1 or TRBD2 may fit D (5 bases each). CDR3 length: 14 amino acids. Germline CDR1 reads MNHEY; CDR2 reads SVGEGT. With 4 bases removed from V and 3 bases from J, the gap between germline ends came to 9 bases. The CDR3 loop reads CASSFEGYTGELFF. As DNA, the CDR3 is TGTGCCAGCAGTTTCGAGGGGTACACCGGGGAGCTGTTTTTT.

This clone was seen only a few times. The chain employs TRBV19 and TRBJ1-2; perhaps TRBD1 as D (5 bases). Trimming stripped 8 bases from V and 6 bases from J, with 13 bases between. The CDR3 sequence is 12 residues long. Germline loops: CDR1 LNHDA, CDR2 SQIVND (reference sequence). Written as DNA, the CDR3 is TGTGCCAGTGAACAGGATCACAATGGCTACACCTTC. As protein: CASEQDHNGYTF.

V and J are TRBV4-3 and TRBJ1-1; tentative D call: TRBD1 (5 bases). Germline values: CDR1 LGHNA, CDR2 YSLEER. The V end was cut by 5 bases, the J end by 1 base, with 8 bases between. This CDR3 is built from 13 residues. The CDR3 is CASSYQGNTEAFF. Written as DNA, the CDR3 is TGCGCCAGCAGCTATCAGGGGAACACTGAAGCTTTCTTT.

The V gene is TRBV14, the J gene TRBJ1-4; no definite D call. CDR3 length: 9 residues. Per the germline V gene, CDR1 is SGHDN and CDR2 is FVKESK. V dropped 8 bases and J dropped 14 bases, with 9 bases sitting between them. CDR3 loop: CASLLRLFF. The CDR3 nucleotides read TGTGCCAGCCTTTTAAGGCTGTTTTTT.

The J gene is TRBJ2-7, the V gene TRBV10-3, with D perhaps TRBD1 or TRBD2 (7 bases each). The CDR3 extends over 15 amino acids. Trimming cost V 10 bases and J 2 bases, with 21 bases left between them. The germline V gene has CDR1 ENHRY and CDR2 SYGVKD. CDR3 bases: TGTGCCACCTTTCCTCAGCGGGGACAGACCTACGAGCAGTACTTC. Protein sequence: CATFPQRGQTYEQYF.

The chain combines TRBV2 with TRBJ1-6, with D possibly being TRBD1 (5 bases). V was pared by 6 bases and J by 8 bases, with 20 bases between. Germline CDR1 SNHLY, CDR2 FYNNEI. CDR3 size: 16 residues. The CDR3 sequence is CASSADWGSGDSPLHF. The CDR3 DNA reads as TGTGCCAGCAGCGCAGATTGGGGGAGTGGCGATTCACCCCTCCACTTT.

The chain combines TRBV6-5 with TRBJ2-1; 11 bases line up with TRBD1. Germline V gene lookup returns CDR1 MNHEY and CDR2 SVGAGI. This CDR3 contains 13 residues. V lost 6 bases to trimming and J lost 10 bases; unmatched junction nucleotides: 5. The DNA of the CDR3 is TGTGCCAGCAGCCGGGACAGGGGGAGCGAGCAGTTCTTC. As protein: CASSRDRGSEQFF.

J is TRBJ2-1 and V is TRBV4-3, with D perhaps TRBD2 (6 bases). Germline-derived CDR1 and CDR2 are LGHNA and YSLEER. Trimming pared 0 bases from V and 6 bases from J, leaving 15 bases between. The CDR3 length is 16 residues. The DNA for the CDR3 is TGCGCCAGCAGCCAAGACCTCGCTAGCGTGGTCAATGAGCAGTTCTTC. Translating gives CASSQDLASVVNEQFF.

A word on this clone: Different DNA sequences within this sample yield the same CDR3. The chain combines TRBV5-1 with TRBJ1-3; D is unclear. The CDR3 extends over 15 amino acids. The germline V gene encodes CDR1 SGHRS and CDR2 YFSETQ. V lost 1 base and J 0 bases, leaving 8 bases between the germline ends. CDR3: CASSLSRDSGNTIYF. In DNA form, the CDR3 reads TGCGCCAGCAGCTTGTCACGAGACTCTGGAAACACCATATATTTT.

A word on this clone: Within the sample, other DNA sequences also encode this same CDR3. The CDR3 nucleotides read TGTGCCAGCCGTGACAGGGTTGGCTACACCTTC. It specifies CASRDRVGYTF. This chain joins TRBV12-3 or TRBV12-4 and TRBJ1-2, with TRBD1 matching over 7 bases. The J segment lost 7 bases and the V segment lost 8 bases, leaving 4 bases of the junction unmatched. The CDR3 covers 11 residues.

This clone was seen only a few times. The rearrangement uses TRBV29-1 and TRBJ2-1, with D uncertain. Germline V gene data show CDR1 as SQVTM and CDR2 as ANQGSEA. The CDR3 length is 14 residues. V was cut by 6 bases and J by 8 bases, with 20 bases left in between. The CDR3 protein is CSVEANGFEYEQFF. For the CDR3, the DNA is TGCAGCGTCGAGGCGAACGGCTTCGAATATGAGCAGTTCTTC.

The CDR3 reads CASSPGTPLDTQYF. The DNA of the CDR3 is TGTGCCAGCAGTCCAGGGACTCCTTTGGATACGCAGTATTTT. This sequence joins TRBV6-2 or TRBV6-3 and TRBJ2-3; a possible D gene is TRBD2 (6 bases). V lost 5 bases to trimming and J lost 6 bases, with 15 bases between them. This CDR3 is built from 14 residues. In germline, CDR1 is MNHEY, CDR2 SVGEGT.

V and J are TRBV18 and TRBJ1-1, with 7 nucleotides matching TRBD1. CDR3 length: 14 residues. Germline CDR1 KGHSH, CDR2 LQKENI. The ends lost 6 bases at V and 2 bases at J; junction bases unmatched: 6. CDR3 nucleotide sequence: TGTGCCAGCTCCGGAGGGACAGCTAACACTGAAGCTTTCTTT. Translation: CASSGGTANTEAFF.

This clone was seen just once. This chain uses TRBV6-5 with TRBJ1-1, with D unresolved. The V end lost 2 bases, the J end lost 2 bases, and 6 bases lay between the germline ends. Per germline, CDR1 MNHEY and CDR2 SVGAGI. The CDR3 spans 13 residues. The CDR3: CASSYQVNTEAFF. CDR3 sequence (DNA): TGTGCCAGCAGTTACCAGGTAAACACTGAAGCTTTCTTT.

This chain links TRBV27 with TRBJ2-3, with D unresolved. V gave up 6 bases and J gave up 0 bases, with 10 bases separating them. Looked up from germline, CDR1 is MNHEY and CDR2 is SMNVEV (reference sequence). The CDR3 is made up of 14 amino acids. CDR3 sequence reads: CASSQKGSTDTQYF. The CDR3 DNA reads TGTGCCAGCAGCCAAAAGGGCAGCACAGATACGCAGTATTTT.

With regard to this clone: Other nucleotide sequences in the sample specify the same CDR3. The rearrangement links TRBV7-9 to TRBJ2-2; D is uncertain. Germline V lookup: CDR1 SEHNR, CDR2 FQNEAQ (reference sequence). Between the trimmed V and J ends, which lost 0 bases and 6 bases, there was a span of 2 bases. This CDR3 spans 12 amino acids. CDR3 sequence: CASSLAPGELFF. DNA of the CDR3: TGTGCCAGCAGCTTAGCGCCCGGGGAGCTGTTTTTT. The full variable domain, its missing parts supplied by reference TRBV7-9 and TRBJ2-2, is DTGVSQNPRHKITKRGQNVTFRCDPISEHNRLYWYRQTLGQGPEFLTYFQNEAQLEKSRLLSDRFSAERPKGSFSTLEIQRTEQGDSAMYLCASSLAPGELFFGEGSRLTVL.

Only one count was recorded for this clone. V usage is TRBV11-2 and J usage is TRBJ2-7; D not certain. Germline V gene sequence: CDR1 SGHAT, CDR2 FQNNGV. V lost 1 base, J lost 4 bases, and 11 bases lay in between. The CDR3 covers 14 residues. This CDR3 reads CASSLVAARYEQYF. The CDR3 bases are TGTGCCAGCAGCTTAGTTGCAGCTCGGTACGAGCAGTACTTC.

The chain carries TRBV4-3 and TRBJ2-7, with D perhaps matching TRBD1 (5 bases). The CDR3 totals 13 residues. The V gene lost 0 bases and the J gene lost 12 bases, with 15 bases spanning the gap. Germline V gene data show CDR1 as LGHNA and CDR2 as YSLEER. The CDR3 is CASSQETGQRRYF. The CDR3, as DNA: TGCGCCAGCAGCCAAGAAACAGGACAAAGGCGGTACTTC.